The 8 T cell receptor beta chains listed next were all sequenced from one sample in a study of T-cell reconstitution after alpha-beta-depleted transplantation in children. Preparation of the TCRbeta library was carried out with unique molecular identifiers. Via MiXCR, TCRdb re-called the PCR reads, giving one row per CDR3 protein. The sample has about 540,000 distinct CDR3 sequences, roughly 18% seen once. This specimen consisted of PBMCs from the stem cell graft donor, obtained from the stem cell graft. These receptor sequences come from a human donor who donated a stem cell graft to a child with acute lymphoblastic leukemia.

This clonotype was found many times. The chain joins TRBV6-4 to TRBJ2-3; TRBD2 matches at 8 bases. The V gene's germline CDR1 is MRHNA and CDR2 SNTAGT. With V trimmed by 0 bases and J by 4 bases, 6 bases remained unmatched. This CDR3 is built from 16 residues. CDR3 amino acids: CASSDSSGSGADTQYF. The CDR3 bases are TGTGCCAGCAGTGACTCGAGCGGGAGTGGGGCAGATACGCAGTATTTT.

This clonotype was recorded at least ten times. The chain links TRBV5-1 to TRBJ2-4; D possibly matches TRBD1 or TRBD2 (5 bases each). Germline CDR1 and CDR2: SGHRS and YFSETQ. CDR3 length equals 13 residues. V dropped 2 bases and J dropped 7 bases, with 10 bases sitting between them. CDR3 residues: CASSFAEGNIQYF. CDR3 nucleotide sequence: TGCGCCAGCAGCTTTGCAGAGGGGAACATTCAGTACTTC. Based on the CDR3 plus reference TRBV5-1 and TRBJ2-4, the full variable domain is KAGVTQTPRYLIKTRGQQVTLSCSPISGHRSVSWYQQTPGQGLQFLFEYFSETQRNKGNFPGRFSGRQFSNSRSEMNVSTLELGDSALYLCASSFAEGNIQYFGAGTRLSVL.

Only a few counts were recorded for this clonotype. V and J are TRBV5-1 and TRBJ2-1; D is uncertain. Germline lookup yields CDR1 SGHRS and CDR2 YFSETQ. Between the trimmed V and J ends, which lost 2 bases and 3 bases, there was a span of 9 bases. The CDR3 extends over 14 amino acids. CDR3 amino acids: CASSLSRVYNEQFF. CDR3 coding DNA: TGCGCCAGCAGCTTATCCAGAGTCTACAATGAGCAGTTCTTC.

This clonotype was recorded a few times. The chain combines TRBV12-3 or TRBV12-4 with TRBJ2-5; maybe TRBD1 (5 bases). The CDR3 runs to 13 residues. The V gene lost 4 bases and the J gene lost 2 bases, with 8 bases spanning the gap. CDR3 amino acids: CASSSTAQETQYF. In DNA form, the CDR3 reads TGTGCCAGCAGTTCGACAGCACAAGAGACCCAGTACTTC.

The rearrangement joins TRBV20-1 to TRBJ1-5; 8 bases are a match to TRBD1. With 0 bases clipped from V and 4 bases from J, the junction kept 2 bases outside the gene matches. Germline lookup yields CDR1 DFQATT and CDR2 SNEGSKA (reference sequence). The CDR3 loop spans 14 amino acids. DNA for the CDR3: TGCAGTGCTAGAGATCGACAGGGGAATCAGCCCCAGCATTTT. Translating it yields CSARDRQGNQPQHF.

This clonotype came up a few times. The chain couples TRBV5-5 to TRBJ2-3, with 8 bases lining up with TRBD1. Germline values: CDR1 SGHKS, CDR2 YYEKEE (reference sequence). The CDR3 loop spans 15 amino acids. The V and J ends lost 4 bases and 0 bases, in that order; junction bases with no gene match: 4. The CDR3 region has the DNA TGTGCCAGCAGCGGGAGGACAGGGAGCACAGATACGCAGTATTTT. It yields the protein CASSGRTGSTDTQYF.

The chain has TRBV6-1 and TRBJ1-3; D remains unclear. CDR3 length: 16 amino acids. Deletions cut 10 bases from V and 2 bases from J, with 21 bases between. The germline V gene encodes CDR1 MNHNS and CDR2 SASEGT. The CDR3, as DNA: TGTGCCACCAGAAAGGAGGGAGCTGTTCCTGGAAACACCATATATTTT. It is translated as CATRKEGAVPGNTIYF.

The chain couples TRBV20-1 to TRBJ1-1; 8 positions agree with TRBD1. Trimming at V came to 1 base and at J to 5 bases, leaving 6 bases not matched to a gene. The CDR3 extends over 14 amino acids. Looked up from germline, CDR1 is DFQATT and CDR2 is SNEGSKA (reference sequence). In DNA, the CDR3 is TGCAGTGCTAGAGGGTTCAGGGGGCGGACTGAAGCTTTCTTT. It yields the protein CSARGFRGRTEAFF.